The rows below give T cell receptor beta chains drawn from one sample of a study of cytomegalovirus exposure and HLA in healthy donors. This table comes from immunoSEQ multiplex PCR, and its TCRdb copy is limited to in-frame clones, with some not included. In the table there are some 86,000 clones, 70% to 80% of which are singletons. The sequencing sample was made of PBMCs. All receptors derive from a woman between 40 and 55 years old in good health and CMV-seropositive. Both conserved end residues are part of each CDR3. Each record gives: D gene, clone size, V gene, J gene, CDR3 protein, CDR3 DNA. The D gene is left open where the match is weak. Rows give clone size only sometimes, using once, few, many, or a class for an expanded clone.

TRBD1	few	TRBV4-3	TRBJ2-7	CASSQDPGTGSHEQYF	TGCGCCAGCAGCCAAGATCCCGGGACAGGGAGCCACGAGCAGTACTTC
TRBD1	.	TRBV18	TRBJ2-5	CASSPPGQGTQYF	TGTGCCAGCTCACCTCCGGGACAGGGGACCCAGTACTTC
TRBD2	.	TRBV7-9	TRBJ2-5	CASRGGRGETQYF	TGTGCCAGCAGGGGCGGGAGAGGGGAGACCCAGTACTTC
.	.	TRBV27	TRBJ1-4	CASSLLLGKGEKLFF	TGTGCCAGCAGTTTATTATTGGGAAAGGGGGAAAAACTGTTTTTT
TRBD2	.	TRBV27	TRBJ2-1	CASSTTSGDSYNEQFF	TGTGCCAGCAGTACTACTAGCGGGGACTCCTACAATGAGCAGTTCTTC
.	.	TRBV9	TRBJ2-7	CASSVSSGSYSSYEQYF	TGTGCCAGCAGCGTTTCGTCAGGGTCCTATAGCTCCTACGAGCAGTACTTC
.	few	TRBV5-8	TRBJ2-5	CASSLALTPGRETQYF	TGTGCCAGCAGCTTGGCCCTGACCCCGGGGAGAGAGACCCAGTACTTC
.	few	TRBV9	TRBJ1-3	CASSVGRSRGNTIYF	TGTGCCAGCAGCGTAGGGAGGAGCAGAGGAAACACCATATATTTT
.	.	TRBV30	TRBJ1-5	CAWARSNQPQHF	TGTGCCTGGGCCAGGAGCAATCAGCCCCAGCATTTT
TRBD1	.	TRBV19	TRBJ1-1	CASSIDRGRTEAFF	TGTGCCAGTAGTATAGACAGGGGGCGGACTGAAGCTTTCTTT
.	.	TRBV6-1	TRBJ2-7	CASRSGHSTYEQYF	TGTGCCAGCCGCTCGGGACATTCAACCTACGAGCAGTACTTC
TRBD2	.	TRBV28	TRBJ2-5	CASSSFQGGQETQYF	TGTGCCAGCAGTTCCTTTCAGGGAGGGCAAGAGACCCAGTACTTC
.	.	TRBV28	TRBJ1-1	CASSVQSTEAFF	TGTGCCAGCAGTGTACAGAGTACTGAAGCTTTCTTT
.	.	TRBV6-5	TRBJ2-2	CASTQTGRTGELFF	TGTGCCAGCACCCAGACAGGGAGGACCGGGGAGCTGTTTTTT
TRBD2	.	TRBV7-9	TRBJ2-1	CASSFGGTERGQFF	TGTGCCAGCAGCTTCGGGGGGACGGAGCGGGGGCAGTTCTTC
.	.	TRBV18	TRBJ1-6	CASSPGLDSPLHF	TGTGCCAGCTCACCGGGGCTCGATTCACCCCTCCACTTT
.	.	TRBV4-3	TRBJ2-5	CASSRGLEETQYF	TGCGCCAGCAGCCGGGGACTCGAAGAGACCCAGTACTTC
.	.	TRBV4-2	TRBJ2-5	CASSQGTGAGETQYF	TGTGCCAGCAGCCAGGGGACGGGAGCCGGAGAGACCCAGTACTTC
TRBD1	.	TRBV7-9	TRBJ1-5	CATGTGVEQPQHF	TGTGCCACGGGGACAGGGGTAGAACAGCCCCAGCATTTT
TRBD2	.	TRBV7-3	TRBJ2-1	CASSPLAGGPSEQFF	TGTGCCAGCAGCCCGCTAGCGGGAGGGCCTTCTGAGCAGTTCTTC
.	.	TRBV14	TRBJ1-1	CASSLGLRMNTEAFF	TGTGCCAGCAGCCTCGGACTGAGAATGAACACTGAAGCTTTCTTT
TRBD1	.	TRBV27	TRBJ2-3	CASTGQGTDTQYF	TGTGCCAGCACGGGACAGGGCACAGATACGCAGTATTTT
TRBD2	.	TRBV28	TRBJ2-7	CASSSASSGSPYEQYF	TGTGCCAGCAGTTCAGCCTCTAGCGGGAGTCCCTACGAGCAGTACTTC
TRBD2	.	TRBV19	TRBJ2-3	CASSQTSVTDTQYF	TGTGCCAGTAGCCAGACTAGCGTCACAGATACGCAGTATTTT
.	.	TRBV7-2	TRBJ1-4	CASSTGRFNEKLFF	TGTGCCAGCAGCACCGGGAGGTTTAATGAAAAACTGTTTTTT
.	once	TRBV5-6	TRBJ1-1	CASSQEHQNTEAFF	TGTGCCAGCAGCCAAGAGCACCAGAACACTGAAGCTTTCTTT
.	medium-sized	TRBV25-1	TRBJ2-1	CASGNRVTGDGEQFF	TGTGCCAGCGGGAACAGGGTCACCGGGGATGGTGAGCAGTTCTTC
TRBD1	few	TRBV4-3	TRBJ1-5	CASSQSGTGNQPQHF	TGCGCCAGCAGCCAGTCGGGGACAGGCAATCAGCCCCAGCATTTT
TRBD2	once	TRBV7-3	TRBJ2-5	CAGRGPGTETQYF	TGTGCCGGGAGGGGTCCGGGTACTGAGACCCAGTACTTC
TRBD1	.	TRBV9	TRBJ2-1	CASSEGTGDYNEQFF	TGTGCCAGCAGCGAGGGGACAGGGGACTACAATGAGCAGTTCTTC
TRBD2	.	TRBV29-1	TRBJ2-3	CSVDLTFIGGRLGDTQYF	TGCAGCGTTGACCTTACATTCATAGGCGGGAGGTTAGGAGATACGCAGTATTTT
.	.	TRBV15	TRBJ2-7	CATSRVGRSYEQYF	TGTGCCACCAGCAGAGTCGGCAGGTCCTACGAGCAGTACTTC
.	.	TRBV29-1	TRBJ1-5	CSVRGQANQPQHF	TGCAGCGTTCGCGGACAAGCCAATCAGCCCCAGCATTTT
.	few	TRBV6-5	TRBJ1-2	CASGAQGYNYGYTF	TGTGCCAGCGGGGCACAGGGATATAACTATGGCTACACCTTC
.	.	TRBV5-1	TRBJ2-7	CASSLPPYEQYF	TGCGCCAGCAGCCTACCCCCGTACGAGCAGTACTTC
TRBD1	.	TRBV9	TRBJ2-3	CASSVDRGANTQYF	TGTGCCAGCAGCGTAGACAGGGGGGCAAATACGCAGTATTTT
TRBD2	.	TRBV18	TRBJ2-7	CASSPGLADEQYF	TGTGCCAGCTCACCGGGACTAGCGGACGAGCAGTACTTC
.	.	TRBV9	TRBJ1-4	CASSPTRTATNEKLFF	TGTGCCAGCAGCCCTACCCGGACAGCAACTAATGAAAAACTGTTTTTT
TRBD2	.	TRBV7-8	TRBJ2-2	CASSKAGANTGELFF	TGTGCCAGCAGCAAAGCGGGAGCTAACACCGGGGAGCTGTTTTTT
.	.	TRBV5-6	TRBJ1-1	CASSLPGLEEAFF	TGTGCCAGCAGCTTGCCCGGATTGGAGGAAGCTTTCTTT
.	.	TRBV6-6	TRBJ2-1	CASSNMDSFINEQFF	TGTGCCAGCAGCAATATGGACAGTTTTATCAATGAGCAGTTCTTC
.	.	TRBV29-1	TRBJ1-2	CSVDRQYYGYTF	TGCAGCGTTGACAGGCAGTACTATGGCTACACCTTC
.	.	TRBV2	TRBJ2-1	CASSPRGRNEQFF	TGTGCCAGCAGCCCTAGGGGCCGGAATGAGCAGTTCTTC
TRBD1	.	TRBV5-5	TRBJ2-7	CASSDRDEQYF	TGTGCCAGCAGCGACAGGGACGAGCAGTACTTC
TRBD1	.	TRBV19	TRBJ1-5	CASSIRGQANQPQHF	TGTGCCAGTAGTATTAGGGGACAGGCGAATCAGCCCCAGCATTTT
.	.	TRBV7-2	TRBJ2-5	CASSYTGSYQETQYF	TGTGCCAGCAGCTATACGGGTAGCTACCAAGAGACCCAGTACTTC
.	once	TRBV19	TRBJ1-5	CASSFGRAGDQPQHF	TGTGCCAGTAGTTTCGGTCGCGCGGGGGATCAGCCCCAGCATTTT
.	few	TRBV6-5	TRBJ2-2	CASSPLAGELFF	TGTGCCAGCAGCCCTCTAGCCGGGGAGCTGTTTTTT
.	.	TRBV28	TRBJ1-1	CASSPPQIMNTEAFF	TGTGCCAGCAGTCCCCCACAGATCATGAACACTGAAGCTTTCTTT
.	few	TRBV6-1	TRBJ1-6	CASSEGFSSSGSPLHF	TGTGCCAGCAGTGAAGGGTTCAGCAGCTCAGGGTCACCCCTCCACTTT
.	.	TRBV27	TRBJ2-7	CASGTPSGEQYF	TGTGCCAGCGGAACCCCTTCAGGCGAGCAGTACTTC
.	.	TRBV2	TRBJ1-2	CASSELDLGAAQEYGYTF	TGTGCCAGCAGTGAATTGGACCTGGGGGCAGCGCAAGAGTATGGCTACACCTTC
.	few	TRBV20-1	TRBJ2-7	CSARENEQYF	TGCAGTGCGAGGGAGAACGAGCAGTACTTC
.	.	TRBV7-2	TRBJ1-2	CASSFWTGGDGYTF	TGTGCCAGCAGCTTCTGGACGGGGGGCGATGGCTACACCTTC
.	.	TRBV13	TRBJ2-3	CASSLTRADTQYF	TGTGCCAGCAGCTTAACTCGGGCAGATACGCAGTATTTT
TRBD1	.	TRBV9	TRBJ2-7	CASSGRGTGVFYEQYF	TGTGCCAGCAGCGGAAGAGGGACAGGGGTCTTCTACGAGCAGTACTTC
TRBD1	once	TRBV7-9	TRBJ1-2	CASSPSTGDYGYTF	TGTGCCAGCAGCCCCTCGACAGGGGACTATGGCTACACCTTC